The text below deals with one TCR beta chain. No antigen is known for it. For every CD8+ T cell subset, over 250,000 cells were flow-sorted straight into RLT lysis buffer, and each subset was sorted in triplicate. Naive CD8+ T cells were defined stringently as CD45RO-CCR7+CD27+CD95- to exclude memory contaminants. Peripheral blood mononuclear cells were isolated from buffy coats using standard density gradient centrifugation. A FACSAria III was used to flow-sort naive CXCR3-negative and CXCR3-positive CD8+ T cells. Total RNA was extracted from sorted cells with an RNeasy Mini Kit. The sample comes from a study of CXCR3-negative and CXCR3-positive naive CD8 T cells (dated by TCRdb to about 2019). Regarding the study in general: In total, 110 million to 150 million TRB reads were obtained, corresponding to roughly 1.5 +/- 0.3 million reads per library. The diversity and physicochemical repertoire analyses included more than nine donors pooled from two independent experiments. TRBV-TRBJ cluster analysis included naive subsets from five or six donors and memory cells from 3 donors. Overall study outcomes, separate from this receptor: Repertoire diversity was comparably high in both naive subsets but much lower in memory CD8+ T cells. Compared with CXCR3-negative naive cells, CXCR3-positive naive cells had TRB CDR3s with higher hydrophobicity (lower Kidera factor 4), lower energy, and higher strength and volume indices. Because surface CD5, which is linked to self-reactivity in mice, was comparable between the naive subsets, TCR interaction strength was also inferred from the physicochemical properties of TRB CDR3s. Similar TRBV-TRBJ usage was shown by naive CXCR3-negative and CXCR3-positive cells from the same donor, whereas distinct patterns were shown by memory cells. CXCR3 expression partially decreased after cryopreservation, so most assays used freshly isolated PBMCs.

The instrument given in TCRdb is NextSeq 550. The Human TCR Profiling Kit (MiLaboratory) was used to prepare UMI-labeled 5' RACE TRB cDNA libraries. The full amount of extracted RNA was used for cDNA synthesis, and the full amount of resulting cDNA was used for PCR amplification. The libraries were made side by side, with each library going through the same number of PCR cycles. The authors processed their data as follows. About 50,000 +/- 9,200 unique UMI-labeled TRB cDNA molecules per library were extracted with MIGEC and MiXCR, with at least two reads per UMI required. On average, about 40,000 +/- 10,000 functional in-frame TRB CDR3 nucleotide clonotypes lacking stop codons were found per library. After downsampling to 5000 UMI-labeled TRB molecules per sample, diversity metrics such as normalized Shannon-Wiener and Chao1 were calculated in VDJtools. VDJtools computed clonotype-size-weighted physicochemical properties of the central five CDR3 residues: interaction energy, strength, volume and Kidera factor 4. TCRdb reprocessed the reads and provides one entry for every CDR3 protein sequence; no DNA is given. TCRdb's processing, not the authors' own work, is the source of the V and J calls. The table held for this sample gives about 150,000 distinct CDR3 sequences. In total, the top ten clones hold 0.41% of the sample.

CDR1 and CDR2, looked up from the germline V gene (reference sequence), are LGHDT and YNNKEL. Taken from cysteine to phenylalanine, the CDR3 has 14 residues. No DNA is listed. The specimen was naive CXCR3+ CD8+ T cells from blood. The cell subset or site label corresponds to: CD45RO-CCR7+CD27+CD95- naive CD8+ T cells expressing CXCR3 (TNR3+). This receptor chain uses TRBV3-1 and TRBJ2-2. The TCR comes from a human donor in good health. Some clones in this sample may be carry-over from other donors' samples. This receptor carries the CDR3 CASSLLAYTGELFF.